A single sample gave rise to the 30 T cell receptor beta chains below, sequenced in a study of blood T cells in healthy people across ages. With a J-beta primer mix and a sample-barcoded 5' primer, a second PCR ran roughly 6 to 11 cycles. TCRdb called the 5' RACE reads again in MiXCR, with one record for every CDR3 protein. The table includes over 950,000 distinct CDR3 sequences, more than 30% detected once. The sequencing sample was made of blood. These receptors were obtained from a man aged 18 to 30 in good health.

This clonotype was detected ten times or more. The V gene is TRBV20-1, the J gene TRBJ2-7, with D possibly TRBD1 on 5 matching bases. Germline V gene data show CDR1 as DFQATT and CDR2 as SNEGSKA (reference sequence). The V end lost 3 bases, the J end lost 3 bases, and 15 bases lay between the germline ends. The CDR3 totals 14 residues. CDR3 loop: CSASGRDMLYEQYF. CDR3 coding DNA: TGCAGTGCTAGCGGCAGGGATATGCTCTACGAGCAGTACTTC.

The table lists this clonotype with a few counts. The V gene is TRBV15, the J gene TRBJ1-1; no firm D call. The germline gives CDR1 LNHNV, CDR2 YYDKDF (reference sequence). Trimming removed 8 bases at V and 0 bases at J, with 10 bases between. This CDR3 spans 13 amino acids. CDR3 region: CATAGRMNTEAFF. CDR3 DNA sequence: TGTGCCACCGCGGGCAGAATGAACACTGAAGCTTTCTTT.

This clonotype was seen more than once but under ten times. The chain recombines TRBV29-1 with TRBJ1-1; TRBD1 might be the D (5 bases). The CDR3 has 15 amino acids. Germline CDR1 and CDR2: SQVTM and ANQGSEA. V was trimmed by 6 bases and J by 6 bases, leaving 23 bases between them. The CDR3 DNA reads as TGCAGCGTCAAAAACCCCAGGGCTGTCGTCGCTGAAGCTTTCTTT. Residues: CSVKNPRAVVAEAFF.

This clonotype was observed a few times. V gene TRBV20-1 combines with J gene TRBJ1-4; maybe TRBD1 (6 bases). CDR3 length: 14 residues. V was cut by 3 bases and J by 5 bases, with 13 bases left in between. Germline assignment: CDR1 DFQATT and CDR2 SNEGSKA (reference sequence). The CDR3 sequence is CSASRYRVNEKLFF. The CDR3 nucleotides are TGCAGTGCTAGCCGGTACAGGGTCAATGAAAAACTGTTTTTT.

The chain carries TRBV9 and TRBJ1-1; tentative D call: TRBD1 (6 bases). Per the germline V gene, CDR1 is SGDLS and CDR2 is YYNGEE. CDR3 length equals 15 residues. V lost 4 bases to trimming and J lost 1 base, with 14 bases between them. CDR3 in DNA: TGTGCCAGCAGCCCCAGGCGGGGGGCGAACACTGAAGCTTTCTTT. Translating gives CASSPRRGANTEAFF.

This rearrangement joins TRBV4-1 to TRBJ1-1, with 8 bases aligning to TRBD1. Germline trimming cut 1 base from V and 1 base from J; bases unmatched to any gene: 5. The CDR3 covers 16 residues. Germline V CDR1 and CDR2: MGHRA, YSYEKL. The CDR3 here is CASSQGQGIANTEAFF. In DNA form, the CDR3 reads TGCGCCAGCAGCCAAGGACAGGGGATAGCGAACACTGAAGCTTTCTTT.

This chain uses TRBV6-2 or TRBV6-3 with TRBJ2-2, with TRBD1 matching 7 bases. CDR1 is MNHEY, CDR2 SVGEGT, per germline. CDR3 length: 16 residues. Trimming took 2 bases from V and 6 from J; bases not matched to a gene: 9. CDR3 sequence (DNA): TGTGCCAGCAGTTACCCGGGACAGAGCTTCGCCGGGGAGCTGTTTTTT. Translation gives CASSYPGQSFAGELFF.

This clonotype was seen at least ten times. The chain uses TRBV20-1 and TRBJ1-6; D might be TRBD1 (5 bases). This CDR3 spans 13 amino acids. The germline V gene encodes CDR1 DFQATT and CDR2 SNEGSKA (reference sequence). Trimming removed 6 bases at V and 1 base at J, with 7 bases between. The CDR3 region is CSADKSYNSPLHF. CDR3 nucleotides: TGCAGTGCGGACAAGTCCTATAATTCACCCCTCCACTTT.

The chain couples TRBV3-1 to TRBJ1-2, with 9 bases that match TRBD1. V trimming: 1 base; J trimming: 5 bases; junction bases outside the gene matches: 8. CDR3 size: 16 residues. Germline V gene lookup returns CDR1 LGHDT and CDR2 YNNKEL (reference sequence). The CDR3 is CASSQGPGTGRYGYTF. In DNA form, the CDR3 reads TGTGCCAGCAGCCAAGGGCCCGGGACAGGGCGATATGGCTACACCTTC.

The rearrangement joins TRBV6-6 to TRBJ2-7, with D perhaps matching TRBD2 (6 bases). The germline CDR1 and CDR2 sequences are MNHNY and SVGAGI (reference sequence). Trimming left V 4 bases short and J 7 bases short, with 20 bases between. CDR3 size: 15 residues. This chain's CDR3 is CASSSLSGLNNEQYF. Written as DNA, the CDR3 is TGTGCCAGCAGTTCCCTTAGCGGTCTGAACAATGAGCAGTACTTC.

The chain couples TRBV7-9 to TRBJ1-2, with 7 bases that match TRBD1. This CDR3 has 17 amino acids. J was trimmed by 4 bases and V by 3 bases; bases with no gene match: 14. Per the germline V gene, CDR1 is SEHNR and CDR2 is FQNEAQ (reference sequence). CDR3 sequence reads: CASSLEDRDRVSYGYTF. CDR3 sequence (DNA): TGTGCCAGCAGCTTGGAAGACCGGGACAGAGTGTCCTATGGCTACACCTTC.

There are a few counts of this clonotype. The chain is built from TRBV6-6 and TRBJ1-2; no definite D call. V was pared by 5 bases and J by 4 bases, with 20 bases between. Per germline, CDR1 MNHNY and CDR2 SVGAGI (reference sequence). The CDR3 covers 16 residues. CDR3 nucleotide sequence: TGTGCCAGCAGTCCTGAGAGACCCCCTAGATTCTATGGCTACACCTTC. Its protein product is CASSPERPPRFYGYTF.

CDR3 protein: CASSLARPHEQFF. The CDR3 bases are TGTGCCAGCAGCTTAGCTCGGCCCCATGAGCAGTTCTTC. This sequence joins TRBV7-2 and TRBJ2-1; D is uncertain. Trimming removed 0 bases from V and 8 bases from J, with 8 bases in between. The germline V gene encodes CDR1 SGHTA and CDR2 FQGNSA. The CDR3 is 13 residues long. The entire variable domain, with the rest obtained from reference TRBV7-2 and TRBJ2-1, is as follows: GAGVSQSPSNKVTEKGKDVELRCDPISGHTALYWYRQSLGQGLEFLIYFQGNSAPDKSGLPSDRFSAERTGGSVSTLTIQRTQQEDSAVYLCASSLARPHEQFFGPGTRLTVL.

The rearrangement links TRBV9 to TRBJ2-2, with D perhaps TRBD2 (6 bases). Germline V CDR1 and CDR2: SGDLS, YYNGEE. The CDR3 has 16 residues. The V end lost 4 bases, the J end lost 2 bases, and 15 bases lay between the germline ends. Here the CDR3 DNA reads TGTGCCAGCAGCATGGGGGGTCACCCCAACACCGGGGAGCTGTTTTTT. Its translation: CASSMGGHPNTGELFF.

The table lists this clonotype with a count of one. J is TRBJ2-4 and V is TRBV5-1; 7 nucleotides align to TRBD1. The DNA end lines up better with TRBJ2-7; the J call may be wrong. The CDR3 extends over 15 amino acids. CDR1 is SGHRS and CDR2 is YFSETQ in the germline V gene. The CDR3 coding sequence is TGCGCCAGCAGTTCAGGGACAGTCTTCGCCTACGAGCAGTACTTC. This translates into CASSSGTVFAYEQYF.

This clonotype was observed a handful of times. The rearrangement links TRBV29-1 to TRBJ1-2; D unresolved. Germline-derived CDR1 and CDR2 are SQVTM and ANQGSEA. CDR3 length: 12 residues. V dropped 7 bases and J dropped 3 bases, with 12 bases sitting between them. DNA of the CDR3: TGCAGCGCGTGGACGGATCACTATGGCTACACCTTC. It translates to CSAWTDHYGYTF.

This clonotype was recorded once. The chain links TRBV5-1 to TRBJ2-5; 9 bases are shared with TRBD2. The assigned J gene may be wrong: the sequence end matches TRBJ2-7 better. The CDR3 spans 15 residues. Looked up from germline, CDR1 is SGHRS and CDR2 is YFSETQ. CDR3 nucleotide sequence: TGCGCCAGCAGCTCGACTAGCGGCGCGGGGGACGAGCAGTACTTC. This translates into CASSSTSGAGDEQYF.

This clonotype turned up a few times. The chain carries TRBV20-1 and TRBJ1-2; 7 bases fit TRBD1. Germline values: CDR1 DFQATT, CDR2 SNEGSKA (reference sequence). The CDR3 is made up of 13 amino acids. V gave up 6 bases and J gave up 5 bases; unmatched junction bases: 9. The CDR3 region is CSALGDRAYGYTF. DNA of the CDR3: TGCAGTGCCCTTGGCGACAGGGCGTATGGCTACACCTTC.

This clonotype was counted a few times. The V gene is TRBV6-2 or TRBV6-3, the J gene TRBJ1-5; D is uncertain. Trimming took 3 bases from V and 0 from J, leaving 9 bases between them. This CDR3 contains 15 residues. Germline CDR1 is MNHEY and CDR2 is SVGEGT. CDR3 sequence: CASSYLRASNQPQHF. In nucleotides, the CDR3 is TGTGCCAGCAGTTATTTGCGGGCTAGCAATCAGCCCCAGCATTTT.

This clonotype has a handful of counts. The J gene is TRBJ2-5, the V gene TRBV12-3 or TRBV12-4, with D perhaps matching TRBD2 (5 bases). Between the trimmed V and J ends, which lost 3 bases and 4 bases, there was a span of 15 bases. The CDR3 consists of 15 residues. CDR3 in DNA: TGTGCCAGCAGTTTTGGGCCCCTGGGGAGAGAGACCCAGTACTTC. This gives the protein CASSFGPLGRETQYF.

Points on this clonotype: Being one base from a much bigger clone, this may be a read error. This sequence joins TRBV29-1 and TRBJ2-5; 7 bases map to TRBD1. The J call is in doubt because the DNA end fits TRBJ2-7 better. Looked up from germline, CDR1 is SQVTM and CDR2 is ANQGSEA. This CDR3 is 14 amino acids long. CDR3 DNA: TGCAGCGTTGAGTTGGGGACAGCATTCTACGAGCAGTACTTC. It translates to CSVELGTAFYEQYF.

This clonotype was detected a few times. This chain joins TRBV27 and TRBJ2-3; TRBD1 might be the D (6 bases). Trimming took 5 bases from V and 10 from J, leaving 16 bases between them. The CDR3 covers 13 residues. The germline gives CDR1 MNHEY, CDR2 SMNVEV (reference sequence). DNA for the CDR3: TGTGCCAGCAGTGCCCCAACAGGGTATCCGCAGTATTTT. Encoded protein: CASSAPTGYPQYF.

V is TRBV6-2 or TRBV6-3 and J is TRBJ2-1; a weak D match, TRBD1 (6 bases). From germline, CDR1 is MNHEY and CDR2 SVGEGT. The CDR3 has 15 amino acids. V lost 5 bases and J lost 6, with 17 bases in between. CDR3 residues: CASSPSQGTPNEQFF. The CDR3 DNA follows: TGTGCCAGCAGTCCGTCACAGGGTACCCCCAATGAGCAGTTCTTC.

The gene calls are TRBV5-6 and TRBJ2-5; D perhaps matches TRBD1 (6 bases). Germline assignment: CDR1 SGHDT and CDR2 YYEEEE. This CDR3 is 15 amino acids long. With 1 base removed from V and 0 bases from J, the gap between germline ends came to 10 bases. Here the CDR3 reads CASSLIGQNQETQYF. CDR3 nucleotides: TGTGCCAGCAGCTTGATCGGACAGAACCAAGAGACCCAGTACTTC.

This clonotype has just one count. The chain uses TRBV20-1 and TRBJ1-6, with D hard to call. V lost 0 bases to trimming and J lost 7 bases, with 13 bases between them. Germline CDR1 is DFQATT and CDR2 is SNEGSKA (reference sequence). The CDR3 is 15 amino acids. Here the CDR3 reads CSAREGGIKNSPLHF. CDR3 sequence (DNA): TGCAGTGCTAGAGAGGGCGGCATAAAGAATTCACCCCTCCACTTT.

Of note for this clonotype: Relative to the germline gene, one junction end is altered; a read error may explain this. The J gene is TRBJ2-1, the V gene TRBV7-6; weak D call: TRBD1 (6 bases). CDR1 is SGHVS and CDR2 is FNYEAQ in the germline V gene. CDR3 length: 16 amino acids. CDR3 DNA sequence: TGTGCCAGCAGCGCACTCAGGGGAAGCTCCTACGATGAGCAGTTCTTC. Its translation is CASSALRGSSYDEQFF.

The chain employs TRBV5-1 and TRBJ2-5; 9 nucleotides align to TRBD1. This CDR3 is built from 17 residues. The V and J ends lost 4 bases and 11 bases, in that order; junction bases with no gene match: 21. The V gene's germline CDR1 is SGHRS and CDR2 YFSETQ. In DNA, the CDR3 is TGCGCCAGCAGCCCGGGGTTCAGGGACAGGGCAGTTAGTGAGCAGTACTTC. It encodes CASSPGFRDRAVSEQYF. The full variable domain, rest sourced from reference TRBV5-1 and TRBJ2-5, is KAGVTQTPRYLIKTRGQQVTLSCSPISGHRSVSWYQQTPGQGLQFLFEYFSETQRNKGNFPGRFSGRQFSNSRSEMNVSTLELGDSALYLCASSPGFRDRAVSEQYFGPGTRLLVL.

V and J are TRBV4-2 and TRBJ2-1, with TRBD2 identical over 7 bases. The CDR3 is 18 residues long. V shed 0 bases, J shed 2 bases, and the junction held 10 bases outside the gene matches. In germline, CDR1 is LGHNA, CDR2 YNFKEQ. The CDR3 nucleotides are TGTGCCAGCAGCCAAGATTGGGGGGGACTTGCTACCTACAATGAGCAGTTCTTC. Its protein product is CASSQDWGGLATYNEQFF.

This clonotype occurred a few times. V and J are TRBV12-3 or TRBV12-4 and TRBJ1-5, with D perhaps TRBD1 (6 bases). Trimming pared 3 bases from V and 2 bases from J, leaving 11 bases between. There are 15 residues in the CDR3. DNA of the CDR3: TGTGCCAGCAGTTTTGCAGGGGTGGGCAATCAGCCCCAGCATTTT. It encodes CASSFAGVGNQPQHF.

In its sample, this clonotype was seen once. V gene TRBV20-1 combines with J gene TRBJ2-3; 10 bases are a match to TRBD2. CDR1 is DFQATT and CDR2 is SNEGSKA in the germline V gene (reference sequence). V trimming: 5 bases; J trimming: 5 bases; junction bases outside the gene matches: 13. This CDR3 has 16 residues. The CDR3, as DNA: TGCAGTGCTCCAATGCGGACTAGCGGTTTAAGAGATACGCAGTATTTT. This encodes CSAPMRTSGLRDTQYF.